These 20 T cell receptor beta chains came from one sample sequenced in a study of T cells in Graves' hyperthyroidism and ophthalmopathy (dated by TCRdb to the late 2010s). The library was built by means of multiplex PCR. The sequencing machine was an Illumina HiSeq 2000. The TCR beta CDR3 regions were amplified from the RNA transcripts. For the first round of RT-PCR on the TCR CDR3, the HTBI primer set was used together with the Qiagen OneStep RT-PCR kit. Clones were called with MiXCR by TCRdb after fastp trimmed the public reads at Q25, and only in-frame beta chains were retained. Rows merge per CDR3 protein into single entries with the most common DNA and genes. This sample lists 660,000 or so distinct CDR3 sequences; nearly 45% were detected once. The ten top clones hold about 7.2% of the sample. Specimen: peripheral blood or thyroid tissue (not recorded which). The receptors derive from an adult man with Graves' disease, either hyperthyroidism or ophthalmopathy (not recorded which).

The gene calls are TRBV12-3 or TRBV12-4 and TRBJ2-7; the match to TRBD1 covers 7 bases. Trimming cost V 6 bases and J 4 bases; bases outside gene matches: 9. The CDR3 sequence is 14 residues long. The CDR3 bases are TGTGCCAGCAGCTCCGGGACAGTTATTTACGAGCAGTACTTC. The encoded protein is CASSSGTVIYEQYF.

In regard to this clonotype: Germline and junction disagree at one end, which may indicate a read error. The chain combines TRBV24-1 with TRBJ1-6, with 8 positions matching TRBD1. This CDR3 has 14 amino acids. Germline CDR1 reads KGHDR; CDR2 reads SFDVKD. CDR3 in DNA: TGTGCCAGCAGTGAAGGGACAGGAGATCCACCCCTCCACTTT. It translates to CASSEGTGDPPLHF.

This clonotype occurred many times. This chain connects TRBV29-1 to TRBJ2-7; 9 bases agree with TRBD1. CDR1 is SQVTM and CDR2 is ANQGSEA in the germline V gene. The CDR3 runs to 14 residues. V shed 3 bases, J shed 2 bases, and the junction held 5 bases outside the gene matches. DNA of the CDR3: TGCAGCGTTGACCCGGGACAGGGCACCTACGAGCAGTACTTC. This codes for CSVDPGQGTYEQYF.

As DNA, the CDR3 is TGCAGCGTTGAGAGGGAGCTGTTTTTT. Translating it yields CSVERELFF. The gene calls are TRBV29-1 and TRBJ2-2; no firm D call. CDR3 length: 9 residues. Trimming removed 3 bases from V and 9 bases from J, with 2 bases in between. The germline CDR1 and CDR2 sequences are SQVTM and ANQGSEA.

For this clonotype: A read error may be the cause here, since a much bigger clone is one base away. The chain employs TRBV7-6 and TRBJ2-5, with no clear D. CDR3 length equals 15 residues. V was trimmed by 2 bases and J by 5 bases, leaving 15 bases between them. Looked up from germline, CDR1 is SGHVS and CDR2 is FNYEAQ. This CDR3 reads CASSLMGSGLETQYF. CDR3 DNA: TGTGCCAGCAGCTTAATGGGCAGTGGGCTGGAGACCCAGTACTTC.

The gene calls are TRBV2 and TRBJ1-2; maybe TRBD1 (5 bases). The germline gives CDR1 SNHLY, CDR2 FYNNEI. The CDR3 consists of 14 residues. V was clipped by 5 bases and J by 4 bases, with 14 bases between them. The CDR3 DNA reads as TGTGCCAGCAGTTCGCTAGGGGAAATCTATGGCTACACCTTC. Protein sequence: CASSSLGEIYGYTF.

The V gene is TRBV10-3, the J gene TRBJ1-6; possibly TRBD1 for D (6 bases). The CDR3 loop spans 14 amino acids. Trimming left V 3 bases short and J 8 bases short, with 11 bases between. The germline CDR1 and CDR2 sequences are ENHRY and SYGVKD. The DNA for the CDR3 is TGTGCCATCAGTGACAGGGGCTGGGATTCACCCCTCCACTTT. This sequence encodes CAISDRGWDSPLHF.

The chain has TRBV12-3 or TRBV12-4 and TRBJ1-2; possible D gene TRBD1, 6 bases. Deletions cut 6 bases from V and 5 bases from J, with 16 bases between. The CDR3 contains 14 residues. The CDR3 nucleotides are TGTGCCAGCAGCAACTTAGGACAGCTTTATGGCTACACCTTC. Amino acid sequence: CASSNLGQLYGYTF.

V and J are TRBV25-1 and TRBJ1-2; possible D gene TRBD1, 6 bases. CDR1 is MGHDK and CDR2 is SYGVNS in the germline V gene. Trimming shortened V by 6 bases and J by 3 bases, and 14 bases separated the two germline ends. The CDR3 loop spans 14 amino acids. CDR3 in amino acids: CASSPRGADYGYTF. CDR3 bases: TGTGCCAGCAGCCCGAGGGGGGCAGACTATGGCTACACCTTC.

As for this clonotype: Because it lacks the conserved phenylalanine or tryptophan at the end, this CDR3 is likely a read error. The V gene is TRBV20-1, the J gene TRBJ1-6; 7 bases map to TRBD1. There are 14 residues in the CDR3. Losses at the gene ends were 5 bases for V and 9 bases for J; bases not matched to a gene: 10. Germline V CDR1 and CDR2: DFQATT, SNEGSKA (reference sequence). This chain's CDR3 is CSAPVETGTSPLHL. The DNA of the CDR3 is TGCAGTGCTCCAGTGGAGACAGGGACTTCACCCCTCCACCTT.

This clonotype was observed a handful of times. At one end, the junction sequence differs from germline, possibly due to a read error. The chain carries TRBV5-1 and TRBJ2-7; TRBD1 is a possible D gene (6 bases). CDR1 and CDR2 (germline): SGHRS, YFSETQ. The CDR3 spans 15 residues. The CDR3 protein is CASSFGRPGAREQYF. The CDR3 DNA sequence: TGTGCCAGCAGCTTTGGCCGCCCAGGGGCGCGGGAGCAGTACTTC.

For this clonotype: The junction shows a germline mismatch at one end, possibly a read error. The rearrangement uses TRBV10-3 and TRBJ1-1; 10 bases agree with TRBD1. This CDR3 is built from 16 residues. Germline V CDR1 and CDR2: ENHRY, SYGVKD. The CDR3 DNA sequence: TGTGCCAGCAGTGAACGACAGGGGGCTTGGGTCACTGAAGCTTTCTTT. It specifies CASSERQGAWVTEAFF.

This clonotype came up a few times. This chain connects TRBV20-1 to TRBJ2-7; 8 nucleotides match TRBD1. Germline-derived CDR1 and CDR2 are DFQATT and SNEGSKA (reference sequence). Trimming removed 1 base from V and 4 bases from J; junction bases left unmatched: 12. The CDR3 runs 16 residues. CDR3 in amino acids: CSARVVLGTGRYEQYF. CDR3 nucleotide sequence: TGCAGTGCTAGAGTAGTTTTGGGGACAGGAAGATACGAGCAGTACTTC.

CDR3 loop: CASSQDLSPSGDYEQYF. CDR3 bases: TGTGCCAGCAGCCAAGATCTTTCCCCTAGCGGGGACTACGAGCAGTACTTC. The chain couples TRBV7-9 to TRBJ2-7, with 9 bases identical to TRBD2. In germline, CDR1 is SEHNR, CDR2 FQNEAQ (reference sequence). There are 17 residues in the CDR3. With V trimmed by 5 bases and J by 3 bases, 14 bases remained unmatched.

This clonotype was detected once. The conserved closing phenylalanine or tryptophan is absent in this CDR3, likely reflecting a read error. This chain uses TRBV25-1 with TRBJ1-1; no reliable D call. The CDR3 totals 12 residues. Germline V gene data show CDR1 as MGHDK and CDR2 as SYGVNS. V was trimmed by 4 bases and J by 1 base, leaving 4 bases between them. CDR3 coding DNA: TGTGCCAGCAGTGGAGGGAACACTGAAGCTTTCCTT. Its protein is CASSGGNTEAFL.

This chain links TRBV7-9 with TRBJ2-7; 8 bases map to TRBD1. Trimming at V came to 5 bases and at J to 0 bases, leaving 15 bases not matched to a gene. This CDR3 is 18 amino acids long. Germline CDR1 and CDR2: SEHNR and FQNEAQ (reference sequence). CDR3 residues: CASSQDGVPGQDSYEQYF. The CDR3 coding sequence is TGTGCCAGCAGCCAAGATGGGGTTCCGGGACAGGACTCCTACGAGCAGTACTTC.

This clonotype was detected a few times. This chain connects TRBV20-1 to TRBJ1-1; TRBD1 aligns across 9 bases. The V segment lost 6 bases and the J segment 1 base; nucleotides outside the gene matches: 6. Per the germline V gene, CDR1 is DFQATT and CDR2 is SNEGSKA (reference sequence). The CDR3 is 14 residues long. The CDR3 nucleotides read TGCAGTGCCACCGGGACAGGGACGAACACTGAAGCTTTCTTT. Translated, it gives CSATGTGTNTEAFF.

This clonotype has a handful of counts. This CDR3 is CATSRDGELFF. In DNA, the CDR3 is TGTGCCACCAGCAGAGACGGGGAGCTGTTTTTT. The rearrangement joins TRBV15 to TRBJ2-2; D unclear. Germline CDR1 LNHNV, CDR2 YYDKDF (reference sequence). Trimming stripped 0 bases from V and 7 bases from J, with 0 bases between. CDR3 length: 11 residues.

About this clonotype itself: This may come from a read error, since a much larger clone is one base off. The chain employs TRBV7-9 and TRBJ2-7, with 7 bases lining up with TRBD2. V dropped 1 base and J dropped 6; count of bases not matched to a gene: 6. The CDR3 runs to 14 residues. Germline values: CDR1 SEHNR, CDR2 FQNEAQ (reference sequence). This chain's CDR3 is CASSLGRGMVEQYF. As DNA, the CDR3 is TGTGCCAGCAGCTTAGGGCGGGGGATGGTCGAGCAGTACTTC.

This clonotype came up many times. CDR3 in amino acids: CSARGQFEAFF. As DNA, the CDR3 is TGCAGCGCCCGGGGACAGTTTGAAGCTTTCTTT. The chain employs TRBV29-1 and TRBJ1-1, with 7 bases matching TRBD1. This CDR3 has 11 amino acids. Unmatched junction bases numbered 6, after V lost 7 bases and J lost 7 bases. Germline V gene lookup returns CDR1 SQVTM and CDR2 ANQGSEA.